This entry is about one TCR beta chain. This CDR3 has 15 residues. CDR1 and CDR2 (germline): MNHEY, SMNVEV (reference sequence). Trimming stripped 5 bases from V and 3 bases from J, with 14 bases between. At baseline, cycle 4 day 1, and cycle 7 day 1, blood was sampled. The sample belongs to a study of OX40 agonist ivuxolimab in advanced cancers. Study at large: Patients enrolled in dose escalation were diagnosed with hepatocellular carcinoma, melanoma, renal cell or head and neck cancer.

Produced via immunoSEQ multiplex PCR; TCRdb's table is partial and in-frame only. The sample holds 25,000 to 35,000 clones, roughly 83% seen once. This TCR was recovered from an adult with an advanced solid tumor such as melanoma, head and neck, liver or kidney cancer. The source was CD4+ or CD8+ T cells sorted from blood, collected in a trial of the OX40 agonist ivuxolimab. The V call is TRBV27, the J call TRBJ1-5, with unresolved D. The CDR3 is CASSRTSLVNQPQHF. The CDR3 coding sequence is TGTGCCAGCAGTAGGACCTCGCTGGTCAATCAGCCCCAGCATTTT.